This is a list of T cell receptor beta chains from one sample in a study of shared clonotypes between healthy human individuals. Some clones are missing from TCRdb's copy, which holds only in-frame ones; the method was immunoSEQ multiplex PCR. Of around 1.5 million clones listed, approximately 98% are singletons. The sample taken for sequencing was naive CD4+ T cells sorted from blood. These receptors all come from a man aged 25 to 40 in good health. Each CDR3 is given with its conserved first and last residue. The order of the fields is J gene, V gene, clone size, D gene, CDR3 protein, CDR3 DNA. The D gene is left open where the match is weak. Only some rows state a clone size, as once, few, many or a class for expanded clones.

TRBJ2-1,TRBV19,-,TRBD2,CASSISGGGSSYNEQFF,TGTGCCAGTAGTATATCGGGCGGGGGGAGCTCCTACAATGAGCAGTTCTTC
TRBJ2-2,TRBV15,-,-,CATSRGSLIANTGELFF,TGTGCCACCAGCAGAGGGTCATTGATAGCGAACACCGGGGAGCTGTTTTTT
TRBJ1-5,TRBV6-1,-,-,CASGWSSPIQPQHF,TGTGCCAGCGGGTGGAGTAGCCCAATACAGCCCCAGCATTTT
TRBJ2-7,TRBV28,once,-,CASSTPISSYEQYF,TGTGCCAGCAGCACCCCTATAAGCTCCTACGAGCAGTACTTC
TRBJ2-7,TRBV28,-,TRBD2,CASSLWWEGSYEQYF,TGTGCCAGCAGCCTATGGTGGGAGGGCTCCTACGAGCAGTACTTC
TRBJ1-1,TRBV6-6,-,-,CASSQFTGHTEAFF,TGTGCCAGCAGCCAATTTACAGGGCACACTGAAGCTTTCTTT
TRBJ2-5,TRBV9,-,TRBD2,CASSVATSASGRRETQYF,TGTGCCAGCAGCGTAGCTACCTCGGCTAGCGGGAGAAGGGAGACCCAGTACTTC
TRBJ2-3,TRBV6-4,-,-,CASSDQGSDTQYF,TGTGCCAGCAGTGATCAGGGGTCAGATACGCAGTATTTT
TRBJ2-1,TRBV7-3,-,-,CASSLGQTYNEQFF,TGTGCCAGCAGCTTGGGACAAACCTACAATGAGCAGTTCTTC
TRBJ2-5,TRBV15,-,TRBD2,CATSAPSGSAETQYF,TGTGCCACCAGCGCCCCCAGCGGGAGTGCGGAGACCCAGTACTTC
TRBJ2-5,TRBV30,-,-,CATKRQILETQYF,TGTGCCACCAAACGACAGATTCTAGAGACCCAGTACTTC
TRBJ2-7,TRBV30,-,-,CAWTRGQPLEQYF,TGTGCCTGGACCCGGGGGCAGCCCTTAGAGCAGTACTTC
TRBJ2-5,TRBV5-4,-,-,CASSWNSGNQETQYF,TGTGCCAGCAGCTGGAACTCCGGGAACCAAGAGACCCAGTACTTC
TRBJ2-5,TRBV7-2,-,TRBD1,CASSNSGQPQETQYF,TGTGCCAGCAGCAACTCGGGACAGCCCCAAGAGACCCAGTACTTC
TRBJ1-4,TRBV28,-,TRBD1,CASTLTGREKLFF,TGTGCCAGCACCCTGACAGGGAGGGAAAAACTGTTTTTT
TRBJ2-5,TRBV5-8,-,TRBD2,CASSDTMGTSGFEGETQYF,TGTGCCAGCAGCGACACGATGGGGACTAGCGGGTTTGAGGGGGAGACCCAGTACTTC
TRBJ2-7,TRBV7-3,-,TRBD1,CASSKRTGDLSEQYF,TGTGCCAGCAGCAAGCGGACAGGGGATCTGAGCGAGCAGTACTTC
TRBJ1-2,TRBV11-3,-,-,CASNSPGAGVGDGYTF,TGTGCCAGCAACTCACCCGGGGCAGGGGTTGGGGATGGCTACACCTTC
TRBJ2-5,TRBV5-1,-,-,CASSLESRVETQYF,TGCGCCAGCAGCTTGGAAAGCAGGGTGGAGACCCAGTACTTC
TRBJ1-4,TRBV6-5,-,-,CASRNQLTAEKLFF,TGTGCCAGCAGGAACCAACTGACAGCTGAAAAACTGTTTTTT
TRBJ1-1,TRBV10-3,-,-,CALRDGNTEAFF,TGTGCCCTCAGAGACGGGAACACTGAAGCTTTCTTT
TRBJ2-3,TRBV18,once,-,CASSPDFPSTDTQYF,TGTGCCAGCTCACCAGACTTCCCTAGCACAGATACGCAGTATTTT
TRBJ2-7,TRBV4-2,-,-,CASSQHRAALSYEQYF,TGTGCCAGCAGCCAACACCGGGCCGCGCTATCCTACGAGCAGTACTTC
TRBJ2-4,TRBV5-1,-,TRBD2,CASSLARLAGEPLAKNIQYF,TGCGCCAGCAGCTTGGCGAGGCTAGCGGGAGAACCCCTAGCCAAAAACATTCAGTACTTC
TRBJ1-2,TRBV18,-,-,CASSPGPGYGYTF,TGTGCCAGCTCACCGGGACCGGGCTATGGCTACACCTTC
TRBJ2-5,TRBV18,once,-,CASLRSLQETQYF,TGTGCCAGCCTTCGGAGTTTACAAGAGACCCAGTACTTC
TRBJ1-1,TRBV27,-,TRBD1,CASRLVRGQAATEAFF,TGTGCCAGCAGGCTTGTGAGGGGACAGGCGGCCACTGAAGCTTTCTTT